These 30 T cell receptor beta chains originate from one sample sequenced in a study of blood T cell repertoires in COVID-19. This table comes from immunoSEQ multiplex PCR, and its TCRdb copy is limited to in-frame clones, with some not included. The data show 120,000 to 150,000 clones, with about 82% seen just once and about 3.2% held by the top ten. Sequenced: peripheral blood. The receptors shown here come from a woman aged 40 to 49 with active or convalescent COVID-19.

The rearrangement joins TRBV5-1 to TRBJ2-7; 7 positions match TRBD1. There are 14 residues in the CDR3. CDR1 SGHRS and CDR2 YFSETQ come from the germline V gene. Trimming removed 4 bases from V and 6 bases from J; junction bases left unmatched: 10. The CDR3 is CASSQTGPNGEQYF. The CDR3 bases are TGCGCCAGCAGCCAGACAGGGCCAAATGGCGAGCAGTACTTC.

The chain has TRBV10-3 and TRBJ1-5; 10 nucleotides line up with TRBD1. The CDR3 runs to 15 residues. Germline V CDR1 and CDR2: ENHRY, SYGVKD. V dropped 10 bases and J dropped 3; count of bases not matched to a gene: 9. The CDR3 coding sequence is TGTGCCACCGCTCCGGGACAGGGGATCAATCAGCCCCAGCATTTT. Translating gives CATAPGQGINQPQHF.

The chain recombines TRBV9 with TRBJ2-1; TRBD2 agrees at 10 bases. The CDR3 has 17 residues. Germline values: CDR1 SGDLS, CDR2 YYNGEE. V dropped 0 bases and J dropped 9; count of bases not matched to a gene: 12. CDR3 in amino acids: CASSVGSSGRLEGEQFF. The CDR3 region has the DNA TGTGCCAGCAGCGTAGGGTCTAGCGGGAGATTGGAAGGTGAGCAGTTCTTC.

The chain's CDR3 is CASRTGIDTQYF. The CDR3, as DNA: TGTGCCAGCAGAACAGGGATTGATACGCAGTATTTT. The chain is built from TRBV6-5 and TRBJ2-3; a possible D gene is TRBD1 (6 bases). V lost 6 bases and J 6 bases, leaving 10 bases between the germline ends. This CDR3 contains 12 residues. Germline V gene sequence: CDR1 MNHEY, CDR2 SVGAGI.

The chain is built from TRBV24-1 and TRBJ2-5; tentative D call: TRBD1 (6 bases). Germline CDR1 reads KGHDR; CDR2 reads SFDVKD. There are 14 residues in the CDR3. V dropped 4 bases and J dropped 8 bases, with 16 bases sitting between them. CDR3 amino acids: CATSDPSGTPTQYF. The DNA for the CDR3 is TGTGCCACCAGTGACCCTTCCGGGACACCTACCCAGTACTTC.

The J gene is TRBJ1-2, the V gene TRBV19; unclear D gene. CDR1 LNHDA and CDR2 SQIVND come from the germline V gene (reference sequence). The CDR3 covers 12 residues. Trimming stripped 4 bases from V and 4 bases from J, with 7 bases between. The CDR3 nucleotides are TGTGCCAGTAGTACGGTCCTCTATGGCTACACCTTC. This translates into CASSTVLYGYTF.

CDR3 DNA sequence: TGTGCCAGCAGCCTAGGGACAGTGGATGAAAAACTGTTTTTT. It yields the protein CASSLGTVDEKLFF. V is TRBV5-8 and J is TRBJ1-4, with 7 bases matching TRBD1. With V trimmed by 4 bases and J by 6 bases, 6 bases remained unmatched. Germline V gene lookup returns CDR1 SGHTS and CDR2 YDEGEE. The CDR3 is 14 residues long.

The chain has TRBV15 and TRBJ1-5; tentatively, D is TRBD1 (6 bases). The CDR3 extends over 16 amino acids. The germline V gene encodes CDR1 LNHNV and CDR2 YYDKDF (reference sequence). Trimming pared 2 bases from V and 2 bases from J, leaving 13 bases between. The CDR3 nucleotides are TGTGCCACCAGCAGAACAGGGTTCTTGGGCAATCAGCCCCAGCATTTT. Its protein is CATSRTGFLGNQPQHF.

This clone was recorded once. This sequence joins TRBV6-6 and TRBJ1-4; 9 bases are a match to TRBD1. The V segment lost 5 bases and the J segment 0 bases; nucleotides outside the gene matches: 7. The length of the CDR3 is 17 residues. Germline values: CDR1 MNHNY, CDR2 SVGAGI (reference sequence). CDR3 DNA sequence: TGTGCCAGCAGTCCAAGGGGACAGGGCGCAACTAATGAAAAACTGTTTTTT. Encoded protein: CASSPRGQGATNEKLFF.

The CDR3 DNA follows: TGTGCCAGCTCACCACCGAACAGCCACCATGGCTACACCTTC. It specifies CASSPPNSHHGYTF. V usage is TRBV18 and J usage is TRBJ1-2; D remains unclear. Trimming cost V 0 bases and J 6 bases, with 11 bases left between them. The CDR3 extends over 14 amino acids. In germline, CDR1 is KGHSH, CDR2 LQKENI.

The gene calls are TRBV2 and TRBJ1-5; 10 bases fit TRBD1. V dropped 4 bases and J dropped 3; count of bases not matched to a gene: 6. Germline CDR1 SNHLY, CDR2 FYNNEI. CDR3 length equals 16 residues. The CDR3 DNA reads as TGTGCCAGCAGTGGGTGGACAGGGGGGGTCAATCAGCCCCAGCATTTT. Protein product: CASSGWTGGVNQPQHF.

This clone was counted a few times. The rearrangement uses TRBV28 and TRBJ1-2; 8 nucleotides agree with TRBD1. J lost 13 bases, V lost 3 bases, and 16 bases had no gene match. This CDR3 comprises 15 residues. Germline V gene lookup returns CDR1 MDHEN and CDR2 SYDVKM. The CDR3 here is CASSFGGAGGSKCTF. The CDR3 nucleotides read TGTGCCAGCAGTTTTGGAGGGGCAGGGGGCTCCAAGTGCACCTTC.

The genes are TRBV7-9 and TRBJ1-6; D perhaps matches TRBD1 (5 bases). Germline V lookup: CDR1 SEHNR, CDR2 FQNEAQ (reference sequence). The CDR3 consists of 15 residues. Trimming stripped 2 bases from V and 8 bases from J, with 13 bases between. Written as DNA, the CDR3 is TGTGCCAGCAGCTTAAAGGGGCAGAGCTATTCACCCCTCCACTTT. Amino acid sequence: CASSLKGQSYSPLHF.

The CDR3 bases are TGTGCCAGTAGTATATGGGGACAGGGGGCTGAAGCTTTCTTT. This gives the protein CASSIWGQGAEAFF. J is TRBJ1-1 and V is TRBV19; 11 positions match TRBD1. Germline V gene lookup returns CDR1 LNHDA and CDR2 SQIVND (reference sequence). V was pared by 2 bases and J by 6 bases, with 2 bases of the junction left unmatched. This CDR3 region has 14 residues.

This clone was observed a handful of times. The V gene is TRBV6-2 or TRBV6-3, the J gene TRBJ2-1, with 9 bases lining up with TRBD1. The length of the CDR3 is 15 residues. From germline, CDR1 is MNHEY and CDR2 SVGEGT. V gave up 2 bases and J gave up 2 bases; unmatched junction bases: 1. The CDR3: CASSYGTGTYNEQFF. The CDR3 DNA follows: TGTGCCAGCAGTTACGGGACAGGGACCTACAATGAGCAGTTCTTC.

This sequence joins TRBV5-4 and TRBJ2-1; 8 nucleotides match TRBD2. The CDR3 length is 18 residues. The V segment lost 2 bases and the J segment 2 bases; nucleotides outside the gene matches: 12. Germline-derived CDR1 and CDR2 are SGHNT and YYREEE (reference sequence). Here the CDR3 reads CASSLRNLAGTAYNEQFF. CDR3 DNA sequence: TGTGCCAGCAGCTTACGAAACTTAGCGGGGACCGCCTACAATGAGCAGTTCTTC. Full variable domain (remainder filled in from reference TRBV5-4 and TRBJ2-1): ETGVTQSPTHLIKTRGQQVTLRCSSQSGHNTVSWYQQALGQGPQFIFQYYREEENGRGNFPPRFSGLQFPNYSSELNVNALELDDSALYLCASSLRNLAGTAYNEQFFGPGTRLTVL.

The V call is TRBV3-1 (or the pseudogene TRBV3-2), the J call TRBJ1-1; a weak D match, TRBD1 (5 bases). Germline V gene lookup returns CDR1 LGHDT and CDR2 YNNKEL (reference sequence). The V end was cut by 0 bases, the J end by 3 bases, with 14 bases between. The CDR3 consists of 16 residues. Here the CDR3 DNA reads TGTGCCAGCAGCCAAGATCGGCCAGCGGGGGACACTGAAGCTTTCTTT. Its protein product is CASSQDRPAGDTEAFF.

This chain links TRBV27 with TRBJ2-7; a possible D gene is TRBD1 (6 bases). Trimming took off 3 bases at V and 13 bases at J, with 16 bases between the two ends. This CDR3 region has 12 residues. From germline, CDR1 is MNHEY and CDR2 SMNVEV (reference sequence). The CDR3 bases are TGTGCCAGCAGTTTCAAGGGGGTTTCCCTATACTTC. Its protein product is CASSFKGVSLYF.

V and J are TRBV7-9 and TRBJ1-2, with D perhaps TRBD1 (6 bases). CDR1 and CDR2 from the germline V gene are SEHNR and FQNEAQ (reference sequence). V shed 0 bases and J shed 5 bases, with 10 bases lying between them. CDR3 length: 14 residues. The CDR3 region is CASSLATGSYGYTF. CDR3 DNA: TGTGCCAGCAGCTTAGCCACAGGGTCATATGGCTACACCTTC.

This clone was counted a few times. CDR3 sequence (DNA): TGTGCCAGCAGCTTAGGACAAGCGGGCGCTGGAAACACCATATATTTT. Its translation is CASSLGQAGAGNTIYF. This chain links TRBV5-8 with TRBJ1-3; perhaps TRBD1 as D (5 bases). Germline V gene lookup returns CDR1 SGHTS and CDR2 YDEGEE. V was cut by 2 bases and J by 2 bases, with 14 bases left in between. The CDR3 totals 16 residues.

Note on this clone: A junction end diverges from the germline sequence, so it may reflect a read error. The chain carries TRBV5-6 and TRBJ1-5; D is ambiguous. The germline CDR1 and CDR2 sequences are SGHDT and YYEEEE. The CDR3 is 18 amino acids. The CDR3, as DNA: TGTACCAGCAGCTTGAAGAGGGTTGGGGTATATAGCAATCAGCCCCAGCATTTT. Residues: CTSSLKRVGVYSNQPQHF.

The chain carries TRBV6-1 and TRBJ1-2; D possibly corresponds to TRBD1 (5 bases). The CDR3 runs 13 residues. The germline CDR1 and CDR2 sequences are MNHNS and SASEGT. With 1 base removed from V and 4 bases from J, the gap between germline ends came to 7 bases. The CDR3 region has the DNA TGTGCCAGCAGTGAAGGGGGGGGCTATGGCTACACCTTC. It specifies CASSEGGGYGYTF.

The CDR3 DNA sequence: TGTGCCAGCACCAGGGAAAATCAGCCCCAGCATTTT. Translating gives CASTRENQPQHF. This chain uses TRBV28 with TRBJ1-5, with D possibly being TRBD1 (5 bases). The CDR3 is 12 residues long. Germline V CDR1 and CDR2: MDHEN, SYDVKM. V dropped 7 bases and J dropped 4 bases, with 8 bases sitting between them.

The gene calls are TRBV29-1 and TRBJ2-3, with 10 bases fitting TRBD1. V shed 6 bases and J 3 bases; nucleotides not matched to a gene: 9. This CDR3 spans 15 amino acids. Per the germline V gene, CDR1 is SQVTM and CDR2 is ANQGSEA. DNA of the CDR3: TGCAGCGTCGGACAGGGGGTTATTCGGACAGATACGCAGTATTTT. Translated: CSVGQGVIRTDTQYF.

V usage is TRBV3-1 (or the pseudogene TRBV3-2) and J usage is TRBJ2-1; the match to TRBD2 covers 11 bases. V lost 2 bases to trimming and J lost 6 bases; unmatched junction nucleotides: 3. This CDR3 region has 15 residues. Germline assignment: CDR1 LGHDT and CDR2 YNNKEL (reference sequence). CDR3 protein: CASSQLAGGLNEQFF. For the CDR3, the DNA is TGTGCCAGCAGCCAACTAGCGGGAGGTCTCAATGAGCAGTTCTTC.

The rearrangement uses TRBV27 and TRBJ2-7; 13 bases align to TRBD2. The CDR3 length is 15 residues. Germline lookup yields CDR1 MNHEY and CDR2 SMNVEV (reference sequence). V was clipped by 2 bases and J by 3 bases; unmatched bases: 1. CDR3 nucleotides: TGTGCCAGCAGTTTAAGACTAGCGGGAGGCTACGAGCAGTACTTC. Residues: CASSLRLAGGYEQYF.

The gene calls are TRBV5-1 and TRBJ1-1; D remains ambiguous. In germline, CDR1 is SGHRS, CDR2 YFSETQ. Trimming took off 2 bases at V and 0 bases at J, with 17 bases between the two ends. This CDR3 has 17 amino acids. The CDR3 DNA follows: TGCGCCAGCAGCTTAATTTCGGGAGGCAGACTGAACACTGAAGCTTTCTTT. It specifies CASSLISGGRLNTEAFF. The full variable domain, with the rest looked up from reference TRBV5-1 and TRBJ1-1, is KAGVTQTPRYLIKTRGQQVTLSCSPISGHRSVSWYQQTPGQGLQFLFEYFSETQRNKGNFPGRFSGRQFSNSRSEMNVSTLELGDSALYLCASSLISGGRLNTEAFFGQGTRLTVV.

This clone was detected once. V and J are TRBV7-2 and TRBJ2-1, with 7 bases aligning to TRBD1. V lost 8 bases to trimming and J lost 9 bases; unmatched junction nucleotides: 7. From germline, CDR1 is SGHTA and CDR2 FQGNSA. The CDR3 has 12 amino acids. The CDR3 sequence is CASEKGAGEQFF. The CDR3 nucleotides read TGTGCCAGCGAGAAGGGGGCGGGTGAGCAGTTCTTC.

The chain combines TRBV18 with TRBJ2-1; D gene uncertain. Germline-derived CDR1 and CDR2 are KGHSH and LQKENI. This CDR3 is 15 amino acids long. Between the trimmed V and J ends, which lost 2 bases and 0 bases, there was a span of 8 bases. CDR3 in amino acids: CASSPSRNSYNEQFF. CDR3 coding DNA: TGTGCCAGCTCACCATCTAGGAACTCCTACAATGAGCAGTTCTTC.

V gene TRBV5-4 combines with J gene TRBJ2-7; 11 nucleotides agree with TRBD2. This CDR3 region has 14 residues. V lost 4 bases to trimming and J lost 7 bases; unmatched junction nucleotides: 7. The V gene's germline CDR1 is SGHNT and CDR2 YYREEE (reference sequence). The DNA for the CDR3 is TGTGCCAGCAGCCCTACTAGCGGGAGCAGGGAGCAGTACTTC. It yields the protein CASSPTSGSREQYF.